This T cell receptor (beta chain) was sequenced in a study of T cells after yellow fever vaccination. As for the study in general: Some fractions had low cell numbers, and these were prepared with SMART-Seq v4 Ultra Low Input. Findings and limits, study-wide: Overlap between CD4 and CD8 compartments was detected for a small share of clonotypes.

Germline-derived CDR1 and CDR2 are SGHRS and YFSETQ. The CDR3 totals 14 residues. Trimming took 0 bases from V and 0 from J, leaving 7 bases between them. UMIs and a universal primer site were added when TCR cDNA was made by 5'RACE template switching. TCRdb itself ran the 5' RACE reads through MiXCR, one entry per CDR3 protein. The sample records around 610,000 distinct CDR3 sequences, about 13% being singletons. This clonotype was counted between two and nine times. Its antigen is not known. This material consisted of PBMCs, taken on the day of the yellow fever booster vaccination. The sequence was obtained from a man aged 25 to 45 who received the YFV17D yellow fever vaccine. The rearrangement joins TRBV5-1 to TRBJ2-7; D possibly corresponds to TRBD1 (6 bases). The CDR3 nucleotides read TGCGCCAGCAGCTTGGAAGGGGGCTCCTACGAGCAGTACTTC. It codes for CASSLEGGSYEQYF. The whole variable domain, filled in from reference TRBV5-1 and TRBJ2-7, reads KAGVTQTPRYLIKTRGQQVTLSCSPISGHRSVSWYQQTPGQGLQFLFEYFSETQRNKGNFPGRFSGRQFSNSRSEMNVSTLELGDSALYLCASSLEGGSYEQYFGPGTRLTVT.